This TCR beta chain is drawn from a study of PD-L1 blockade in urothelial cancer. The CDR3 is 18 residues long. Germline V gives CDR1 ENHRY, CDR2 SYGVKD. V lost 3 bases and J lost 0, with 17 bases in between. Synthetic spike-ins, TCR analog templates, were added into each PCR. Produced via immunoSEQ multiplex PCR; TCRdb's table is partial and in-frame only. Here the sample spans fewer than 85,000 clones, less than 90% being singletons. Noted time point: pretreatment peripheral blood. The chain has TRBV10-3 and TRBJ2-2, with D possibly matching TRBD2 (5 bases). Sequenced material: PBMCs, taken around atezolizumab (anti-PD-L1) treatment. The clonotype originates from a woman in her 70s with urothelial cancer. The CDR3 region has the DNA TGTGCCATCAGTGACTCGCCGGTTGGAGGACCGAACACCGGGGAGCTGTTTTTT. This codes for CAISDSPVGGPNTGELFF.